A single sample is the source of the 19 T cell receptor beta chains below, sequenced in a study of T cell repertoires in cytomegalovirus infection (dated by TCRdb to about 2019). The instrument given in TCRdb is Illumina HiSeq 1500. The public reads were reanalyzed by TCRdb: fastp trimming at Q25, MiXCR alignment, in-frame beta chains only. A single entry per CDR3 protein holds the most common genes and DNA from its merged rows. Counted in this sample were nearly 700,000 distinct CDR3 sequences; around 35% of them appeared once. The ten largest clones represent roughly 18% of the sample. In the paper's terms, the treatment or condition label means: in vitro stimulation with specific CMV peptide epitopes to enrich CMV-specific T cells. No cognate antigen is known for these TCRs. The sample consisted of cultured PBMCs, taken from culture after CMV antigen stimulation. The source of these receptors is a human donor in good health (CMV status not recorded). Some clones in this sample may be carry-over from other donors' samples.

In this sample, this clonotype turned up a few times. The CDR3 reads CASSSGLAGGPGELFF. The CDR3 DNA is TGTGCCAGCAGCTCGGGACTAGCGGGAGGGCCCGGGGAGCTGTTTTTT. The rearrangement uses TRBV11-3 and TRBJ2-2, with 16 bases aligning to TRBD2. The V gene's germline CDR1 is SGHNT and CDR2 YENEEA. Unmatched junction bases numbered 2, after V lost 4 bases and J lost 6 bases. The CDR3 totals 16 residues.

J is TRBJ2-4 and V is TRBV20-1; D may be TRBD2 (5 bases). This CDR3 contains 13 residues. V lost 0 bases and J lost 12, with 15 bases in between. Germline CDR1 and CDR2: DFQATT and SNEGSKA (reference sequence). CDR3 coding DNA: TGCAGTGCTAGAGATGGAGGAGGACTCCCTCAGTACTTC. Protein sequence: CSARDGGGLPQYF.

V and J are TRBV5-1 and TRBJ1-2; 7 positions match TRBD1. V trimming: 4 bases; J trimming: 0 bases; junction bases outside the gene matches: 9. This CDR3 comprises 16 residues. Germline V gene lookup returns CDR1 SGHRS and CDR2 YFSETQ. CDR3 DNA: TGCGCCAGCAGCATCACCGGGACAGAAGCTAACTATGGCTACACCTTC. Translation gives CASSITGTEANYGYTF.

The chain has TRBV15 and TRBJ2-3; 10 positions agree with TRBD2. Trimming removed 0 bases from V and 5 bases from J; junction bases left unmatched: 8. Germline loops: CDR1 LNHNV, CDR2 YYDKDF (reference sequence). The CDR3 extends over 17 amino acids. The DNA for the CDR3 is TGTGCCACCAGCAGAGATCGGAGCGGGAGGGCCAAAGATACGCAGTATTTT. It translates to CATSRDRSGRAKDTQYF.

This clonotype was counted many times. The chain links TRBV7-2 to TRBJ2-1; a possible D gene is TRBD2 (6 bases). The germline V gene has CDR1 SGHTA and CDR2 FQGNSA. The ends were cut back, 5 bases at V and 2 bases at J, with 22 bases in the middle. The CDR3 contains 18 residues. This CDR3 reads CASSPYDRLVLTYNEQFF. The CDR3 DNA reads TGTGCCAGCAGCCCGTACGACAGACTAGTACTAACCTACAATGAGCAGTTCTTC.

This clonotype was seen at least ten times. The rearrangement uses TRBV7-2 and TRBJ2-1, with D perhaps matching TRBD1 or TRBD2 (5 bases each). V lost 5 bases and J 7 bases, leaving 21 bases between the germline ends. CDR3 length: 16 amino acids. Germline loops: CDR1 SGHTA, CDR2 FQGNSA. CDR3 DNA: TGTGCCAGCAGCCATCAACCGGGACGGTATTTTAATGAGCAGTTCTTC. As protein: CASSHQPGRYFNEQFF. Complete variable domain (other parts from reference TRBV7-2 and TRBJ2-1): GAGVSQSPSNKVTEKGKDVELRCDPISGHTALYWYRQSLGQGLEFLIYFQGNSAPDKSGLPSDRFSAERTGGSVSTLTIQRTQQEDSAVYLCASSHQPGRYFNEQFFGPGTRLTVL.

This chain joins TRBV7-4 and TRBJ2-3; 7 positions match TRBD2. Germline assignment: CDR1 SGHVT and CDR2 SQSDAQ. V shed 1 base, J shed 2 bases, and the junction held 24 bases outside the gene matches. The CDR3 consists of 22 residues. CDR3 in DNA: TGTGCCAGCAGCTTAGTGGGAGGGCCAGGAAAATTATTAGCGGCCTTCACAGATACGCAGTATTTT. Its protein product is CASSLVGGPGKLLAAFTDTQYF.

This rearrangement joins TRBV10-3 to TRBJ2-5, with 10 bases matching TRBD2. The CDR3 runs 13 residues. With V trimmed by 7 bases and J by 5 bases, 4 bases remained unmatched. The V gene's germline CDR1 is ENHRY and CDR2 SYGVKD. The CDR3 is CAITPAGGETQYF. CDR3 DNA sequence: TGTGCCATCACCCCAGCGGGGGGGGAGACCCAGTACTTC.

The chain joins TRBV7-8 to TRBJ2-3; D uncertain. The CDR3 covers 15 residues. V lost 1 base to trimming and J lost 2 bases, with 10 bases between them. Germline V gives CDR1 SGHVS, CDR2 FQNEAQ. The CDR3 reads CASSLGLSNTDTQYF. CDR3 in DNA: TGTGCCAGCAGCTTAGGACTTAGCAACACAGATACGCAGTATTTT.

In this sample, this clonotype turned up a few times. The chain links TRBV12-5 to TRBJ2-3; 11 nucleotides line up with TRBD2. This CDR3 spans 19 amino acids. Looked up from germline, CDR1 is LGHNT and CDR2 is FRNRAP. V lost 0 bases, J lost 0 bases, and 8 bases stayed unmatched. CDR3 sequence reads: CASGLVLAGVKPSTDTQYF. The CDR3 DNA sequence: TGTGCTAGTGGTTTGGTACTAGCGGGGGTAAAACCTAGCACAGATACGCAGTATTTT.

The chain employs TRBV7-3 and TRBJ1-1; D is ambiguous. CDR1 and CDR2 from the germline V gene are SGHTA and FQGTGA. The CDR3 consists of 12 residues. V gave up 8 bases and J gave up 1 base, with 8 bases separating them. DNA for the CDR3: TGTGCCAGCGGGGTTAGGAACACTGAAGCTTTCTTT. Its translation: CASGVRNTEAFF. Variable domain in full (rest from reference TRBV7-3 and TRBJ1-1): GAGVSQTPSNKVTEKGKYVELRCDPISGHTALYWYRQSLGQGPEFLIYFQGTGAADDSGLPNDRFFAVRPEGSVSTLKIQRTERGDSAVYLCASGVRNTEAFFGQGTRLTVV.

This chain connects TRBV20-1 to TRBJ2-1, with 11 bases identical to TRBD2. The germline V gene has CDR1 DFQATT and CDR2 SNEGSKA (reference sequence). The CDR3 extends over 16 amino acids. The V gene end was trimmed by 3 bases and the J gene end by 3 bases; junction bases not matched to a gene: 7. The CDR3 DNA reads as TGCAGTGCTAGTCCGGGACTAGCGGAGAACTACAATGAGCAGTTCTTC. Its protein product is CSASPGLAENYNEQFF.

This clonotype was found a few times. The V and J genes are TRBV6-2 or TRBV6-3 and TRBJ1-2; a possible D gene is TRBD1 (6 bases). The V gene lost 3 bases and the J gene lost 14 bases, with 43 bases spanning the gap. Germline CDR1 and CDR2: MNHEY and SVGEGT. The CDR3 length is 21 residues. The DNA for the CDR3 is TGTGCCAGCAGTTATGCCCCCGCCCTGACGGGTCAGGTTGGCGGGGGGCGGCGCTTTACCTTC. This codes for CASSYAPALTGQVGGGRRFTF.

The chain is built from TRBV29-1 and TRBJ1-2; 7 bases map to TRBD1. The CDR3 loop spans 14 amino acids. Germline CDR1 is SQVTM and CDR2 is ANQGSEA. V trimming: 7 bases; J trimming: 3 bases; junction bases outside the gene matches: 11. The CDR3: CSAGQDRYHYGYTF. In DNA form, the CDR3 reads TGCAGCGCCGGTCAGGACAGGTACCACTATGGCTACACCTTC.

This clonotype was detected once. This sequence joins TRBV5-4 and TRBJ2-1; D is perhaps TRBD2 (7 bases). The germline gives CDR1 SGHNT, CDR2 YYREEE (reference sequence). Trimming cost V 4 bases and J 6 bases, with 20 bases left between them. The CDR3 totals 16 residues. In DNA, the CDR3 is TGTGCCAGCAGCAACTGGGGGGGCTCAACCCGCAATGAGCAGTTCTTC. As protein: CASSNWGGSTRNEQFF.

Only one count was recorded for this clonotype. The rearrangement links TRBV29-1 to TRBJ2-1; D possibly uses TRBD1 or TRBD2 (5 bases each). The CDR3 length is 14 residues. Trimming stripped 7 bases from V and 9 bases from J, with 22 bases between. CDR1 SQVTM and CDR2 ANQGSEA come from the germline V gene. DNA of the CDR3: TGCAGCGCCCGGGGCCGCCTTGGAAGCGGTGAGCAGTTCTTC. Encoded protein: CSARGRLGSGEQFF.

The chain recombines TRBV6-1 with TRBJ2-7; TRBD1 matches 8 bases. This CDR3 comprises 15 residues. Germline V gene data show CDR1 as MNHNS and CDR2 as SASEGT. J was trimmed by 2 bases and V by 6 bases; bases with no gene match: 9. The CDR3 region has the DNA TGTGCCAGCAGGGGGACAGGAGGACTGACCTACGAGCAGTACTTC. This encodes CASRGTGGLTYEQYF.

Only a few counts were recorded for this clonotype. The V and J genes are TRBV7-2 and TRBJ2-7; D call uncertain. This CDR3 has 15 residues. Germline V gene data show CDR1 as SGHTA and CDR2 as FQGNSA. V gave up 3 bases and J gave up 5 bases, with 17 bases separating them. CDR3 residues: CASSFQASRSHEQYF. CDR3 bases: TGTGCCAGCAGCTTTCAGGCTAGTCGGTCCCACGAGCAGTACTTC.

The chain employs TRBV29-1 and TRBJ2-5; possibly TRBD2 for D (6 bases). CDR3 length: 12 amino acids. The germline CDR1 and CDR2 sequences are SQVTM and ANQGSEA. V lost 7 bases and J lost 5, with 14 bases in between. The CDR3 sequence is CSACRGSETQYF. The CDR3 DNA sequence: TGCAGCGCCTGTCGGGGGTCCGAGACCCAGTACTTC. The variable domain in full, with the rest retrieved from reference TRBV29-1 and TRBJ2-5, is SAVISQKPSRDICQRGTSLTIQCQVDSQVTMMFWYRQQPGQSLTLIATANQGSEATYESGFVIDKFPISRPNLTFSTLTVSNMSPEDSSIYLCSACRGSETQYFGPGTRLLVL.